This T cell receptor beta chain was recorded in a study of a mutant IDH1 vaccine in newly diagnosed glioma. Study findings and constraints: It seemed that pseudoprogression was not linked to changes in the top peripheral T cell clonotypes. A vaccine-induced immune response developed in roughly 93% of the patients.

Regarding this clone: Its specificity is not known.

Time point given: week 35, safety follow-up. The vaccine gave 300 ug of a 20-mer mutant IDH1 peptide subcutaneously per dose. V lost 0 bases and J lost 0, with 7 bases in between. The CDR3 extends over 14 amino acids. Germline V lookup: CDR1 SGDLS, CDR2 YYNGEE. Only in-frame clones appear in the TCRdb table, and some are missing; sequencing was by immunoSEQ multiplex PCR. Among 69,000 or so clones listed, about 87% were seen once. The specimen was PBMCs, collected from a glioma patient whose treatment included an IDH1 peptide vaccine. V usage is TRBV9 and J usage is TRBJ2-7; D gene unclear. The origin of this receptor is a man aged 25-40 years with glioma. CDR3 sequence reads: CASSVGSLSYEQYF. The CDR3 region has the DNA TGTGCCAGCAGCGTAGGCAGCCTCTCCTACGAGCAGTACTTC.